A single sample gave rise to the 31 T cell receptor beta chains below, sequenced in a study of identical twins (dated by TCRdb to between 2015 and 2016). Receptor libraries were prepared by 5' RACE. The sequencing machine was an Illumina HiSeq 2000. Using fastp trimming at Q25 and MiXCR clonotype assembly, TCRdb reanalyzed the public sequencing data and kept in-frame beta chains. Rows merge per CDR3 protein into single entries with the most common DNA and genes. A total of some 500,000 distinct CDR3 sequences appear in this sample, approximately 15% of them only once. The ten largest make up 0.95% to 1% of the sample. Another study also made use of these data, one on yellow fever vaccine responses in identical twins.

Sample: CD4+ T cells sorted from blood. The receptors shown here come from a woman under 30 in good health.

This clonotype was seen a handful of times. This chain links TRBV6-5 with TRBJ2-1, with D possibly being TRBD1 or TRBD2 (7 bases each). The V end was cut by 4 bases, the J end by 5 bases, with 12 bases between. This CDR3 contains 14 residues. Germline V gene data show CDR1 as MNHEY and CDR2 as SVGAGI. DNA of the CDR3: TGTGCCAGCAGTTTCAGGGGGAGGGACAATGAGCAGTTCTTC. Protein sequence: CASSFRGRDNEQFF.

The CDR3 protein is CASSAAGTGEGEQYF. The CDR3 nucleotides are TGTGCCAGCAGTGCCGCCGGGACAGGGGAAGGCGAGCAGTACTTC. The chain has TRBV28 and TRBJ2-7; 10 positions match TRBD1. V shed 5 bases and J 6 bases; nucleotides not matched to a gene: 10. This CDR3 is built from 15 residues. Per germline, CDR1 MDHEN and CDR2 SYDVKM.

V gene TRBV5-8 combines with J gene TRBJ2-5; D remains ambiguous. The V and J ends lost 4 bases and 11 bases respectively, with 3 bases between them. The CDR3 is 8 amino acids. CDR1 is SGHTS and CDR2 is YDEGEE in the germline V gene. Here the CDR3 reads CASSLQYF. The CDR3, as DNA: TGTGCCAGCAGCCTACAGTACTTC. Full variable domain (outside the CDR3, taken from reference TRBV5-8 and TRBJ2-5): EAGVTQSPTHLIKTRGQQATLRCSPISGHTSVYWYQQALGLGLQFLLWYDEGEERNRGNFPPRFSGRQFPNYSSELNVNALELEDSALYLCASSLQYFGPGTRLLVL.

This clonotype appeared a few times. The chain employs TRBV20-1 and TRBJ2-5, with 8 bases that match TRBD1. The CDR3 runs to 15 residues. The V gene's germline CDR1 is DFQATT and CDR2 SNEGSKA (reference sequence). J was trimmed by 4 bases and V by 4 bases; bases with no gene match: 11. The CDR3, as DNA: TGCAGTGCTAATCCTAGACAGGGGCTAAGAGAGACCCAGTACTTC. Translating gives CSANPRQGLRETQYF.

This clonotype was detected a few times. V is TRBV19 and J is TRBJ2-7; D is uncertain. The germline gives CDR1 LNHDA, CDR2 SQIVND (reference sequence). The CDR3 spans 15 residues. The ends were cut back, 1 base at V and 2 bases at J, with 12 bases in the middle. CDR3 loop: CASSIGGTTAYEQYF. The CDR3 nucleotides are TGTGCCAGTAGTATAGGTGGCACCACCGCCTACGAGCAGTACTTC.

The rearrangement links TRBV7-2 to TRBJ1-6, with unresolved D. CDR1 and CDR2 from the germline V gene are SGHTA and FQGNSA. The CDR3 is 14 amino acids. V shed 0 bases and J shed 9 bases, with 9 bases lying between them. The CDR3 here is CASSLALPGSPLHF. DNA of the CDR3: TGTGCCAGCAGCTTAGCCTTACCGGGTTCACCCCTCCACTTT.

The rearrangement uses TRBV12-3 or TRBV12-4 and TRBJ2-7, with 10 bases identical to TRBD2. V shed 6 bases, J shed 12 bases, and the junction held 8 bases outside the gene matches. The CDR3 spans 12 residues. CDR3 coding DNA: TGTGCCAGCAGGCAACTAGCGGGGAAGAGGTACTTC. It is translated as CASRQLAGKRYF.

This clonotype was detected only a few times. The chain couples TRBV7-9 to TRBJ2-7; no clear D. The CDR3 extends over 12 amino acids. V was clipped by 7 bases and J by 3 bases, with 10 bases between them. CDR1 is SEHNR and CDR2 is FQNEAQ in the germline V gene (reference sequence). The CDR3 spells CASNGEVYEQYF. Here the CDR3 DNA reads TGTGCCAGCAACGGTGAGGTCTACGAGCAGTACTTC.

This clonotype occurred many times. The V and J genes are TRBV3-1 and TRBJ2-3; no definite D call. The CDR3 sequence is 15 residues long. V was pared by 4 bases and J by 0 bases, with 11 bases between. CDR1 and CDR2 from the germline V gene are LGHDT and YNNKEL (reference sequence). CDR3 amino acids: CASSPTTRSTDTQYF. The DNA of the CDR3 is TGTGCCAGCAGCCCTACGACCCGAAGCACAGATACGCAGTATTTT.

The chain has TRBV2 and TRBJ2-7; 8 bases map to TRBD1. Germline CDR1 SNHLY, CDR2 FYNNEI. The CDR3 extends over 13 amino acids. The V gene end was trimmed by 4 bases and the J gene end by 5 bases; junction bases not matched to a gene: 4. In DNA, the CDR3 is TGTGCCAGCAGTGTGGTCAGGGGGCACGAGCAGTACTTC. Its translation: CASSVVRGHEQYF.

The rearrangement links TRBV6-2 or TRBV6-3 to TRBJ1-5; 9 positions agree with TRBD1. V was pared by 2 bases and J by 6 bases, with 11 bases of the junction left unmatched. The CDR3 runs 17 residues. Germline CDR1 and CDR2: MNHEY and SVGEGT. The CDR3 is CASSYNAPGQGAQPQHF. The CDR3 DNA follows: TGTGCCAGCAGTTACAACGCGCCGGGACAGGGCGCTCAGCCCCAGCATTTT.

The V and J genes are TRBV24-1 and TRBJ2-2; 8 nucleotides line up with TRBD1. The germline CDR1 and CDR2 sequences are KGHDR and SFDVKD. V was clipped by 10 bases and J by 0 bases; unmatched bases: 3. The CDR3 extends over 14 amino acids. CDR3: CATEDRANTGELFF. CDR3 sequence (DNA): TGTGCCACAGAGGACAGGGCGAACACCGGGGAGCTGTTTTTT.

This chain uses TRBV20-1 with TRBJ2-3; no firm D call. The V gene lost 0 bases and the J gene lost 0 bases, with 10 bases spanning the gap. Germline CDR1 is DFQATT and CDR2 is SNEGSKA (reference sequence). The length of the CDR3 is 15 residues. CDR3 nucleotide sequence: TGCAGTGCTAGAGATACGGAAACTAGCACAGATACGCAGTATTTT. It codes for CSARDTETSTDTQYF.

This chain connects TRBV20-1 to TRBJ2-1; D perhaps matches TRBD2 (5 bases). The germline V gene encodes CDR1 DFQATT and CDR2 SNEGSKA (reference sequence). This CDR3 has 15 residues. V lost 2 bases and J lost 0, with 11 bases in between. The CDR3: CSARTLRGSYNEQFF. Here the CDR3 DNA reads TGCAGTGCTAGAACCCTCCGGGGCTCCTACAATGAGCAGTTCTTC.

This clonotype showed up just a few times. V usage is TRBV28 and J usage is TRBJ2-2, with D perhaps given as TRBD1 or TRBD2 (5 bases each). CDR1 is MDHEN, CDR2 SYDVKM, per germline. V was shortened by 7 bases and J by 5 bases, with 20 bases between the two germline ends. This CDR3 spans 16 amino acids. CDR3 sequence: CASKNIRDQRTGELFF. The CDR3 region has the DNA TGTGCCAGCAAGAATATCCGGGACCAAAGAACCGGGGAGCTGTTTTTT. Full variable domain (remainder filled in from reference TRBV28 and TRBJ2-2): DVKVTQSSRYLVKRTGEKVFLECVQDMDHENMFWYRQDPGLGLRLIYFSYDVKMKEKGDIPEGYSVSREKKERFSLILESASTNQTSMYLCASKNIRDQRTGELFFGEGSRLTVL.

The rearrangement uses TRBV6-1 and TRBJ1-2; D is ambiguous. The germline V gene encodes CDR1 MNHNS and CDR2 SASEGT. The germline V and J ends were trimmed by 6 bases and 6 bases, with 20 bases remaining between them. The CDR3 has 15 residues. The CDR3, as DNA: TGTGCCAGCAGCCTGCAGGCCGGAGTCGGCCATGGCTACACCTTC. Protein: CASSLQAGVGHGYTF.

This clonotype was detected only a few times. The chain joins TRBV10-3 to TRBJ2-1, with TRBD2 matching 7 bases. Trimming at V came to 4 bases and at J to 1 base, leaving 4 bases not matched to a gene. CDR1 is ENHRY, CDR2 SYGVKD, per germline. There are 15 residues in the CDR3. The CDR3 nucleotides read TGTGCCATCAGTGCCGGCGGGAGTTCCTACAATGAGCAGTTCTTC. Amino acids: CAISAGGSSYNEQFF.

This clonotype was seen a handful of times. The V call is TRBV6-2 or TRBV6-3, the J call TRBJ2-1; perhaps TRBD2 as D (6 bases). CDR3 length: 14 residues. Trimming cost V 8 bases and J 0 bases, with 11 bases left between them. Germline values: CDR1 MNHEY, CDR2 SVGEGT. The CDR3 DNA sequence: TGTGCCAGCTATAGCGGCGGCTCCTACAATGAGCAGTTCTTC. This sequence encodes CASYSGGSYNEQFF.

J is TRBJ2-7 and V is TRBV18; D is possibly TRBD2 (6 bases). Germline V gene sequence: CDR1 KGHSH, CDR2 LQKENI. CDR3 length: 15 amino acids. The V end lost 2 bases, the J end lost 6 bases, and 17 bases lay between the germline ends. The CDR3 loop is CASSPFSSELFEQYF. The CDR3 DNA reads TGTGCCAGCTCACCATTCTCTAGCGAGCTTTTCGAGCAGTACTTC.

This clonotype was recorded a few times. J is TRBJ2-7 and V is TRBV6-5; the match to TRBD1 covers 7 bases. This CDR3 has 15 amino acids. Germline V CDR1 and CDR2: MNHEY, SVGAGI. The trim removed 4 bases at V and 3 bases at J, leaving 9 bases unmatched. This chain's CDR3 is CASSFFYGQDYEQYF. CDR3 nucleotides: TGTGCCAGCAGTTTCTTCTACGGACAGGACTACGAGCAGTACTTC.

The rearrangement links TRBV24-1 to TRBJ2-7; D may correspond to TRBD1 or TRBD2 (6 bases each). CDR3 length equals 14 residues. V shed 4 bases and J shed 5 bases, with 14 bases lying between them. The germline CDR1 and CDR2 sequences are KGHDR and SFDVKD. The CDR3: CATSEGGKGHEQYF. Here the CDR3 DNA reads TGTGCCACCAGTGAAGGGGGGAAAGGGCACGAGCAGTACTTC.

This clonotype came up a few times. This chain joins TRBV2 and TRBJ2-1; 9 bases are a match to TRBD2. CDR1 and CDR2 (germline): SNHLY, FYNNEI. The J segment lost 7 bases and the V segment lost 4 bases, leaving 8 bases of the junction unmatched. The length of the CDR3 is 15 residues. The CDR3 nucleotides are TGTGCCAGCAGTGTTCAGCGGGGGGACCCGAATGAGCAGTTCTTC. It is translated as CASSVQRGDPNEQFF.

The V gene is TRBV12-3 or TRBV12-4, the J gene TRBJ2-1; 10 bases match TRBD2. V lost 7 bases, J lost 15 bases, and 9 bases stayed unmatched. The CDR3 length is 12 residues. The CDR3 DNA reads as TGTGCCAGCACCGCAATTAGCGGGGGGCGGTTCTTC. Its protein product is CASTAISGGRFF.

The chain couples TRBV5-1 to TRBJ2-7, with D hard to call. V lost 1 base to trimming and J lost 6 bases, with 11 bases between them. There are 13 residues in the CDR3. In germline, CDR1 is SGHRS, CDR2 YFSETQ. CDR3 coding DNA: TGCGCCAGCAGCTTGATAGAATCCACCGAGCAGTACTTC. Translated, it gives CASSLIESTEQYF.

The chain couples TRBV5-6 to TRBJ2-7; weak D call: TRBD2 (6 bases). Trimming removed 4 bases at V and 2 bases at J, with 19 bases between. CDR1 SGHDT and CDR2 YYEEEE come from the germline V gene. This CDR3 has 16 residues. CDR3: CASSPPVGGRPYEQYF. The CDR3 nucleotides read TGTGCCAGCAGCCCCCCTGTCGGGGGACGACCCTACGAGCAGTACTTC.

The rearrangement uses TRBV28 and TRBJ1-5; D not resolved. Germline CDR1 reads MDHEN; CDR2 reads SYDVKM. This CDR3 is 15 amino acids long. Between the trimmed V and J ends, which lost 5 bases and 4 bases, there was a span of 15 bases. This CDR3 is CASSPRGGLNQPQHF. The CDR3 bases are TGTGCCAGCAGTCCCCGGGGTGGATTGAATCAGCCCCAGCATTTT.

This clonotype was counted many times. This chain joins TRBV12-3 or TRBV12-4 and TRBJ2-5; TRBD1 might be the D (6 bases). V lost 6 bases to trimming and J lost 2 bases, with 7 bases between them. This CDR3 spans 12 amino acids. CDR3 amino acids: CASRDSQETQYF. The CDR3 region has the DNA TGTGCCAGCAGGGACAGTCAAGAGACCCAGTACTTC.

The rearrangement uses TRBV7-2 and TRBJ2-7; no clear D. CDR3 length equals 15 residues. The germline CDR1 and CDR2 sequences are SGHTA and FQGNSA. V was cut by 2 bases and J by 4 bases, with 15 bases left in between. CDR3 DNA: TGTGCCAGCAGCTTACAAGCCCAGCAGGTTTACGAGCAGTACTTC. Translated: CASSLQAQQVYEQYF.

J is TRBJ2-2 and V is TRBV25-1; tentatively, D is TRBD2 (5 bases). The CDR3 length is 14 residues. Trimming shortened V by 9 bases and J by 1 base, and 12 bases separated the two germline ends. Per the germline V gene, CDR1 is MGHDK and CDR2 is SYGVNS. CDR3 sequence (DNA): TGTGCCAGTCTCCCAGGAGGGAACACCGGGGAGCTGTTTTTT. Its protein is CASLPGGNTGELFF.

The table lists this clonotype with a count of one. The J gene is TRBJ2-2, the V gene TRBV28, with D maybe TRBD2 (5 bases). The CDR3 covers 13 residues. Germline CDR1 MDHEN, CDR2 SYDVKM. V was trimmed by 5 bases and J by 3 bases, leaving 7 bases between them. The chain's CDR3 is CASSRGYTGELFF. The CDR3 DNA sequence: TGTGCCAGCAGTAGAGGGTACACCGGGGAGCTGTTTTTT.

The V and J genes are TRBV28 and TRBJ1-5, with 7 bases identical to TRBD1. The CDR3 is 16 residues long. In germline, CDR1 is MDHEN, CDR2 SYDVKM. With 6 bases clipped from V and 2 bases from J, the junction kept 10 bases outside the gene matches. CDR3 region: CASSLTQGRGNQPQHF. CDR3 in DNA: TGTGCCAGCAGCCTCACACAGGGGCGCGGCAATCAGCCCCAGCATTTT.